The TCR beta chain described here comes from a study of blood T cell repertoires in COVID-19. The assay was immunoSEQ multiplex PCR, and TCRdb's table has in-frame clones only and misses some. This sample yields about 78,000 clones, of which about 88% are seen a single time; around 2.8% belongs to the top ten. Germline values: CDR1 MNHEY, CDR2 SMNVEV (reference sequence). The CDR3 consists of 13 residues. Trimming shortened V by 2 bases and J by 3 bases, and 8 bases separated the two germline ends. Sequencing used peripheral blood. The sequence derives from a man between 65 and 80 years old with active or convalescent COVID-19. This chain links TRBV27 with TRBJ2-7; perhaps TRBD2 as D (6 bases). In nucleotides, the CDR3 is TGTGCCAGCAGTTTACCCGGGGGCTACGAGCAGTACTTC. Its protein is CASSLPGGYEQYF.